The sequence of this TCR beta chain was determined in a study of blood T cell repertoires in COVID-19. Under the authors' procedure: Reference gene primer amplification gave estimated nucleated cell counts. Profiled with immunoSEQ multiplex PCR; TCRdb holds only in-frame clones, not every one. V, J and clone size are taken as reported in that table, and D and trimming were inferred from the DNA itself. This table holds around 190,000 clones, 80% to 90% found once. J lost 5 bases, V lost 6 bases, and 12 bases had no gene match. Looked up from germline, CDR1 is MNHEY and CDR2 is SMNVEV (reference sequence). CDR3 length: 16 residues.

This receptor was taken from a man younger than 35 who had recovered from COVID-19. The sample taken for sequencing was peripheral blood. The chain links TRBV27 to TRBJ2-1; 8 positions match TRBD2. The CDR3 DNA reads TGTGCCAGCAGCCCCAGGCAGCGGGAGTTAGACAATGAGCAGTTCTTC. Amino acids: CASSPRQRELDNEQFF.